Listed below are T cell receptor beta chains from one sample, sequenced in a study of CD8 T cells in Susac syndrome. One entry per CDR3 protein, called by TCRdb with MiXCR from the immunoSEQ multiplex PCR reads. Among around 200,000 distinct CDR3 sequences listed, approximately 96% were seen once. Sequencing was done on a sample of CD4+ T cells from PBMCs. These receptors all stem from a human donor with multiple sclerosis. Both conserved end residues are part of each CDR3. The order of the fields is V gene, D gene, clone size, J gene, CDR3 DNA, CDR3 protein. D genes are given only for firm matches. Clone size is given for some rows only: seen once, a few or many times, or a class if the clone is expanded.

TRBV6-2/TRBV6-3,TRBD2,NA,TRBJ2-1,TGTGCCAGCAGTCGATACATTAGCGGGGGGGCCTACAATGAGCAGTTCTTC,CASSRYISGGAYNEQFF
TRBV9,NA,NA,TRBJ2-2,TGTGCCAGCAGCGATGCGGGGCGGGTTCGTGGCGGGGAGCTGTTTTTT,CASSDAGRVRGGELFF
TRBV29-1,NA,NA,TRBJ1-1,TGCAGCGTTGTCTCAATTAGGGGTGACACTGAAGCTTTCTTT,CSVVSIRGDTEAFF
TRBV19,NA,NA,TRBJ1-6,TGTGCCAGTAGTTCTGCGGGCGATTCACCCCTCCACTTT,CASSSAGDSPLHF
TRBV7-3,NA,NA,TRBJ2-3,TGTGCCAGCAGCTCGAGGGGCGCAGGGGATACGCAGTATTTT,CASSSRGAGDTQYF
TRBV20-1,NA,NA,TRBJ2-7,TGCAGTGCTAGAGATTCACGACAGGTCTACGAGCAGTACTTC,CSARDSRQVYEQYF
TRBV20-1,NA,once,TRBJ1-1,TGCAGTGCTAGAGATTCGGGGGGGCAGAGGAAGACTGAAGCTTTCTTT,CSARDSGGQRKTEAFF
TRBV30,NA,NA,TRBJ1-2,TGTGCCTGGAGTACGACACTTGGCTATGGCTACACCTTC,CAWSTTLGYGYTF
TRBV9,NA,NA,TRBJ1-5,TGTGCCAGCAGCCTAACGGGATCTTCCAGATCAGCCCAGCATTTT,CASSLTGSSRSAQHF
TRBV28,NA,NA,TRBJ2-1,TGTGCCAGCAGTTTAGGGGGGGGCTTGATTTCTGAGCAGTTCTTC,CASSLGGGLISEQFF
TRBV29-1,TRBD1,NA,TRBJ1-6,TGCAGCGTTGGGGCAGGGGGCGTCGATTCACCCCTCCACTTT,CSVGAGGVDSPLHF
TRBV5-1,TRBD1,NA,TRBJ1-5,TGCGCCAGCAGCCCACAGGGGCAACAGCCCCAGCATTTT,CASSPQGQQPQHF
TRBV20-1,NA,NA,TRBJ1-1,TGCAGTGCTAGCCCAACATCGGGGAGGGTAGCGGGGGCTTTCTTT,CSASPTSGRVAGAFF
TRBV4-3,TRBD2,NA,TRBJ2-5,TGCGCCAGCAGCCAAGAGCTAGCGGGGGGCTCATCTCAAGAGACCCAGTACTTC,CASSQELAGGSSQETQYF
TRBV28,NA,once,TRBJ2-2,TGTGCCAGCAGTCCATATCACAGGGTTTCGGGCGGGGAGCTGTTTTTT,CASSPYHRVSGGELFF
TRBV27,TRBD1,NA,TRBJ1-2,TGTGCCAGCAGGGGACAGGTAGTAGGCGGCTACACCTTC,CASRGQVVGGYTF
TRBV30,NA,NA,TRBJ2-7,TGTGCCTGGTGCTGGGGAGTAGCGCGCGAGCAGTACTTC,CAWCWGVAREQYF
TRBV4-1,TRBD2,NA,TRBJ2-6,TGCGCCAGCAGCCGAGTGGGACTAGCGAGCGCCTCTGGGGCCAACGTCCTGACTTTC,CASSRVGLASASGANVLTF
TRBV18,NA,once,TRBJ2-5,TGTGCCAGCTCACCCCTAGTCCAGGAGACCCAGTACTTC,CASSPLVQETQYF
TRBV7-8,NA,NA,TRBJ2-3,TGTGCCAGCAGCTTACTCGGACGGGGCGGGACAGATACGCAGTATTTT,CASSLLGRGGTDTQYF
TRBV15,TRBD1,NA,TRBJ1-5,TGTGCCACCAGCAGATCCCACAGGGGGACGAATCAGCCCCAGCATTTT,CATSRSHRGTNQPQHF
TRBV29-1,TRBD1,NA,TRBJ2-7,TGCAGCGTTGTAGGGACAGGGACCTACGAGCAGTACTTC,CSVVGTGTYEQYF
TRBV7-7,NA,NA,TRBJ2-5,TGTGCTAGCAGCTTAGGGAGACAGGAGCAAGAGACCCAGTACTTC,CASSLGRQEQETQYF
TRBV20-1,NA,NA,TRBJ1-1,TGCAAGTCACGGGCAGGGATGAACACTGAAGCTTTCTTT,CKSRAGMNTEAFF
TRBV7-9,NA,NA,TRBJ1-2,TGTGCCAGCAGCGCAACAGGGCTTGGCTACACCTTC,CASSATGLGYTF